This T cell receptor (beta chain) was observed in a study of shared clonotypes between healthy human individuals. Repertoires were generated with immunoSEQ multiplex PCR, while TCRdb's copy carries only in-frame clones and drops some. Among 2,100,000 or so clones listed, roughly 95% were seen once. Germline lookup yields CDR1 MNHNY and CDR2 SVGAGI (reference sequence). This CDR3 spans 15 amino acids. Trimming cost V 2 bases and J 10 bases; bases outside gene matches: 11. The rearrangement links TRBV6-6 to TRBJ2-1; 7 bases map to TRBD2. This TCR came from a man aged 18 to 29 in good health. The sequenced sample consisted of naive CD4+ T cells sorted from blood. The sample's subset: CD45RA+ positively selected. The CDR3 nucleotides read TGTGCCAGCAGTTACGGGCGGGAGATCGTAAGGGAGCAGTTCTTC. Translating gives CASSYGREIVREQFF.